This TCR beta chain was recovered during a study of CD8 T cells in ankylosing spondylitis. Study findings and constraints: The authors reported significant enrichment of disease-linked clones in matched ankylosing spondylitis synovial fluid.

The CDR3 sequence is 12 residues long. Germline V lookup: CDR1 MDHEN, CDR2 SYDVKM. From the 5' RACE reads, TCRdb called clonotypes with MiXCR, one entry per CDR3 protein. The table shows some 130,000 distinct CDR3 sequences, with roughly an eighth occurring only once. This clonotype was found a few times. Its antigen is still unknown. Germline is not matched at one junction end, which may reflect a read error. This chain uses TRBV28 with TRBJ2-5; D not resolved. Sequenced material: blood, either unsorted or a sorted T cell fraction (not recorded which). The clonotype was recovered from a female donor with ankylosing spondylitis or in good health (not recorded which). CDR3 nucleotide sequence: TGTGCCAGCAGTTTAGTGCAAGGGACCCAGTACTTC. This gives the protein CASSLVQGTQYF.